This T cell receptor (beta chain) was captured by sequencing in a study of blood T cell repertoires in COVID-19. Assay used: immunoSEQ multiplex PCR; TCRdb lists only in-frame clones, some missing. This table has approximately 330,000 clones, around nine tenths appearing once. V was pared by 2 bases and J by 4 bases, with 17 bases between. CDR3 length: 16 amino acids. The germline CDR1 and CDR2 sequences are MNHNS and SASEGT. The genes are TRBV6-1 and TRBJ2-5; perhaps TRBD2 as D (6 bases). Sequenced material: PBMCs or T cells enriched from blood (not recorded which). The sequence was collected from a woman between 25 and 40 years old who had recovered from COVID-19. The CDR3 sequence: CASSETTTLGGETQYF. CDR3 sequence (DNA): TGTGCCAGCAGTGAAACCACCACGTTGGGGGGAGAGACCCAGTACTTC.